Each of the 21 T cell receptor beta chains below was sequenced from the same sample in a study of shared clonotypes between healthy human individuals. Some clones are missing from TCRdb's copy, which holds only in-frame ones; the method was immunoSEQ multiplex PCR. The sample shows roughly 2.2 million clones, over 90% of them seen only once. The specimen sequenced was naive CD4+ T cells from PBMCs. Subset reported: CD45RA+ positively selected. These TCRs come from a man between 18 and 35 years old in good health. Some clones in this sample may be carry-over from other donors' samples.

The V call is TRBV28, the J call TRBJ1-2; unclear D gene. Trimming removed 7 bases at V and 8 bases at J, with 14 bases between. CDR1 is MDHEN and CDR2 is SYDVKM in the germline V gene. This CDR3 is built from 12 residues. CDR3 residues: CASTDRHSGYTF. CDR3 coding DNA: TGTGCCAGCACGGACCGACATTCGGGCTACACCTTC.

The chain couples TRBV21-1 to TRBJ2-7; TRBD2 is the table's D call, not checked against the DNA. TRBV21-1 constitutes a pseudogene. The CDR3 has 16 amino acids. CDR3 DNA sequence: TGTGCCAGCAGCAAAGTGTCCCCGGGAGAGGGCTACGAGCAGTACTTC. The encoded protein is CASSKVSPGEGYEQYF.

The chain joins TRBV28 to TRBJ1-5; a weak D match, TRBD1 (6 bases). The CDR3 sequence is 18 residues long. V lost 2 bases and J lost 1, with 18 bases in between. Germline loops: CDR1 MDHEN, CDR2 SYDVKM. The chain's CDR3 is CASSLDRGARESNQPQHF. The CDR3, as DNA: TGTGCCAGCAGTTTAGATAGGGGGGCCAGGGAAAGCAATCAGCCCCAGCATTTT.

V is TRBV5-4 and J is TRBJ2-1; 7 bases line up with TRBD1. The CDR3 is 13 residues long. CDR1 and CDR2 from the germline V gene are SGHNT and YYREEE (reference sequence). Unmatched junction bases numbered 4, after V lost 3 bases and J lost 7 bases. The CDR3 spells CASSSGQVNEQFF. DNA of the CDR3: TGTGCCAGCAGCTCCGGACAGGTAAATGAGCAGTTCTTC.

The table lists this clone with a count of one. The chain joins TRBV27 to TRBJ2-6, with 12 positions matching TRBD1. After removal of 7 bases from V and 3 bases from J, the junction contained 10 bases not matched to a gene. Germline V CDR1 and CDR2: MNHEY, SMNVEV (reference sequence). CDR3 length: 18 residues. The CDR3 DNA reads TGTGCCAGCAAACTAGGGGACAGGGGGCGGGTTGGGGCCAACGTCCTGACTTTC. Amino acids: CASKLGDRGRVGANVLTF.

The chain employs TRBV30 and TRBJ2-6, with 9 bases aligning to TRBD1. CDR1 is GTSNPN and CDR2 is SVGIG in the germline V gene (reference sequence). The CDR3 contains 16 residues. The junction had 4 bases not matched to a gene; V was cut back by 4 bases and J by 0 bases. Written as DNA, the CDR3 is TGTGCCTGGAACAGGGGGCTTACCTCTGGGGCCAACGTCCTGACTTTC. Translating gives CAWNRGLTSGANVLTF.

CDR3 loop: CASSLWGLTSGSSYNEQFF. As DNA, the CDR3 is TGTGCCAGCAGTTTATGGGGGTTAACTAGCGGCAGCTCCTACAATGAGCAGTTCTTC. The chain links TRBV28 to TRBJ2-1, with 8 bases fitting TRBD2. Trimming took 0 bases from V and 0 from J; bases not matched to a gene: 10. The CDR3 has 19 residues. CDR1 is MDHEN and CDR2 is SYDVKM in the germline V gene.

The rearrangement joins TRBV7-2 to TRBJ2-3, with 8 bases matching TRBD2. The CDR3 is 17 amino acids. The germline CDR1 and CDR2 sequences are SGHTA and FQGNSA. Trimming at V came to 5 bases and at J to 2 bases, leaving 12 bases not matched to a gene. The CDR3 DNA sequence: TGTGCCAGCAGCCCCTTACCCTTAGCGGGGACCACAGATACGCAGTATTTT. Residues: CASSPLPLAGTTDTQYF.

V and J are TRBV2 and TRBJ1-1; TRBD1 aligns across 7 bases. The CDR3 totals 14 residues. CDR1 and CDR2 (germline): SNHLY, FYNNEI. J was trimmed by 5 bases and V by 6 bases; bases with no gene match: 9. The CDR3 here is CASSQGAGGTEAFF. In DNA form, the CDR3 reads TGTGCCAGCAGCCAAGGGGCAGGGGGGACTGAAGCTTTCTTT.

This chain links TRBV28 with TRBJ2-7; tentatively, D is TRBD2 (6 bases). V gave up 4 bases and J gave up 0 bases, with 16 bases separating them. Germline V lookup: CDR1 MDHEN, CDR2 SYDVKM. This CDR3 region has 16 residues. The CDR3: CASSSGWGLNSYEQYF. The CDR3 DNA reads TGTGCCAGCAGTTCGGGGTGGGGACTTAACTCCTACGAGCAGTACTTC.

V usage is TRBV10-2 and J usage is TRBJ1-2, with unresolved D. This CDR3 has 14 residues. The V and J ends lost 3 bases and 1 base respectively, with 9 bases between them. Germline V lookup: CDR1 WSHSY, CDR2 SAAADI. CDR3 loop: CASSDKGINYGYTF. DNA of the CDR3: TGCGCCAGCAGTGATAAAGGGATTAACTATGGCTACACCTTC.

The J gene is TRBJ2-7, the V gene TRBV5-4, with D maybe TRBD2 (6 bases). V lost 7 bases and J 1 base, leaving 18 bases between the germline ends. This CDR3 has 15 residues. CDR1 is SGHNT and CDR2 is YYREEE in the germline V gene (reference sequence). The CDR3 DNA follows: TGTGCCAGCTCTATGGGGGGAACGAGGTCCTACGAGCAGTACTTC. Translating gives CASSMGGTRSYEQYF.

The chain links TRBV29-1 to TRBJ1-2, with unresolved D. V lost 5 bases, J lost 2 bases, and 15 bases lay in between. The CDR3 runs to 14 residues. The germline gives CDR1 SQVTM, CDR2 ANQGSEA. The CDR3 reads CSVYSGESNYGYTF. The CDR3 DNA reads TGCAGCGTTTATTCTGGGGAAAGCAACTATGGCTACACCTTC.

The chain has TRBV28 and TRBJ2-1; a possible D gene is TRBD1 (6 bases). The CDR3 totals 15 residues. Looked up from germline, CDR1 is MDHEN and CDR2 is SYDVKM. V shed 3 bases and J shed 8 bases, with 17 bases lying between them. The CDR3 coding sequence is TGTGCCAGCAGTTTTAGCAGGGGTCTACGGGATGAGCAGTTCTTC. It encodes CASSFSRGLRDEQFF.

The rearrangement joins TRBV7-2 to TRBJ2-7, with a tentative D call TRBD1 (6 bases). The V end was cut by 1 base, the J end by 3 bases, with 10 bases between. Per the germline V gene, CDR1 is SGHTA and CDR2 is FQGNSA. The CDR3 runs 14 residues. The CDR3 DNA reads TGTGCCAGCAGCTTAGGACAGGAGTACTACGAGCAGTACTTC. Its protein is CASSLGQEYYEQYF.

V gene TRBV2 combines with J gene TRBJ2-7; 10 bases align to TRBD1. CDR1 and CDR2 (germline): SNHLY, FYNNEI. The trim removed 6 bases at V and 3 bases at J, leaving 5 bases unmatched. The CDR3 sequence is 14 residues long. This CDR3 reads CASSWGQGNYEQYF. The DNA of the CDR3 is TGTGCCAGCAGCTGGGGACAGGGGAACTACGAGCAGTACTTC. The complete variable domain, with remaining parts taken from reference TRBV2 and TRBJ2-7, reads EPEVTQTPSHQVTQMGQEVILRCVPISNHLYFYWYRQILGQKVEFLVSFYNNEISEKSEIFDDQFSVERPDGSNFTLKIRSTKLEDSAMYFCASSWGQGNYEQYFGPGTRLTVT.

This clone showed up just a few times. The rearrangement uses TRBV10-3 and TRBJ1-1, with 7 bases lining up with TRBD1. Germline CDR1 reads ENHRY; CDR2 reads SYGVKD. The CDR3 has 13 residues. V was clipped by 5 bases and J by 4 bases; unmatched bases: 4. The CDR3 is CAISSPGGTEAFF. The CDR3 region has the DNA TGTGCCATCAGTTCCCCAGGGGGCACTGAAGCTTTCTTT.

J is TRBJ2-7 and V is TRBV2, with D unclear. Germline V lookup: CDR1 SNHLY, CDR2 FYNNEI. The CDR3 runs 14 residues. Trimming removed 5 bases from V and 6 bases from J, with 17 bases in between. The CDR3, as DNA: TGTGCCAGCAGTACGGACGGCCGAACACTCGAGCAGTACTTC. It encodes CASSTDGRTLEQYF.

The chain recombines TRBV2 with TRBJ2-7; D not certain. There are 12 residues in the CDR3. Germline CDR1 is SNHLY and CDR2 is FYNNEI. Trimming shortened V by 8 bases and J by 7 bases, and 15 bases separated the two germline ends. The CDR3 DNA sequence: TGTGCCAGCGGCCCGATTGGACGTGAGCAGTACTTC. Protein product: CASGPIGREQYF.

This chain joins TRBV6-5 and TRBJ2-1; 7 nucleotides match TRBD2. This CDR3 is 15 amino acids long. Germline trimming cut 5 bases from V and 2 bases from J; bases unmatched to any gene: 6. Germline CDR1 MNHEY, CDR2 SVGAGI. CDR3 bases: TGTGCCAGCAGTCCCCTAGCGGCCACCTACAATGAGCAGTTCTTC. It codes for CASSPLAATYNEQFF.

The chain employs TRBV6-5 and TRBJ2-7, with D possibly matching TRBD2 (6 bases). This CDR3 is built from 15 residues. Germline-derived CDR1 and CDR2 are MNHEY and SVGAGI. Trimming shortened V by 6 bases and J by 2 bases, and 17 bases separated the two germline ends. The CDR3 bases are TGTGCCAGCAGCCCTGGGCGGGACGTGCCCTACGAGCAGTACTTC. This encodes CASSPGRDVPYEQYF.